The present entry profiles one T cell receptor beta chain with its context. Its antigen is not identified. In the same sample, other DNA sequences code for this CDR3. The CDR3 extends over 11 amino acids. Germline CDR1 SQVTM, CDR2 ANQGSEA. Trimming pared 5 bases from V and 1 base from J, leaving 5 bases between. The data were taken from a study of shared clonotypes between healthy human individuals. General study results and limits: The study generally estimated greater richness for naive than memory subsets. Tissues were not sampled, only blood, and their repertoires likely differ.

It was into CD45RA+ naive and CD45RA-negative memory subsets that the CD4+ cells were split. Original processing methods: ImmunoSEQ output held junction-only sequences without quality scores, so filtering differed. TCRdb's copy holds only in-frame clones and misses some; the assay was immunoSEQ multiplex PCR. That table is the source of V, J and clone size, and D and trimming were worked out from the DNA. The sample includes roughly 640,000 clones, over 65% seen only once; the top ten take 1.5% to 2%. This receptor was identified in a woman aged 25 to 39 in good health. Sequenced input: memory CD4+ T cells sorted from blood. Subset given: CD45RA-negative fraction. The chain is built from TRBV29-1 and TRBJ1-1; D is ambiguous. The chain's CDR3 is CSVYKNTEAFF. CDR3 nucleotide sequence: TGCAGCGTTTATAAGAACACTGAAGCTTTCTTT.